This T cell receptor (beta chain) was identified in a study of PD-L1 blockade in urothelial cancer. Whole-study context: Blood analyses occurred 3 weeks (second dose) and 6 weeks post treatment start. A median blood sample held about 140,000 T cells and about 83,000 unique TCRs. Study observations and caveats: Improved survival was predicted by pretreatment blood TCR clonality below the median.

Points on this clone: What it binds is not known.

Looked up from germline, CDR1 is SNHLY and CDR2 is FYNNEI. J lost 6 bases, V lost 6 bases, and 7 bases had no gene match. The CDR3 covers 14 residues. Specified time point: peripheral blood 6 weeks after treatment start. It was locally advanced or metastatic urothelial carcinoma that patients had. The assay was immunoSEQ multiplex PCR, and TCRdb's table has in-frame clones only and misses some. The repertoire includes fewer than 85,000 clones, 88% of them detected once, and about 11% sits in the top ten. Specimen: PBMCs, collected around atezolizumab (anti-PD-L1) treatment. The chain has TRBV2 and TRBJ1-4; 7 bases fit TRBD1. The source of this sequence is a man aged 60-69 years with urothelial cancer. CDR3 protein: CASRPGQWDEKLFF. For the CDR3, the DNA is TGTGCCAGCAGACCGGGACAGTGGGATGAAAAACTGTTTTTT.